The rows below give T cell receptor beta chains drawn from one sample of a study of T cells after posttransplantation cyclophosphamide. Produced via immunoSEQ multiplex PCR; TCRdb's table is partial and in-frame only. Of 3,900 or so clones listed, roughly 60% are singletons. The sequenced sample was memory CD8+ T cells sorted from blood. These receptors originate from a man younger than 45 in good health and a related stem cell transplant donor. Both conserved end residues are part of each CDR3. The D gene is left open where the match is weak. Part of the rows lack a size; the others show once, few, many or a class for expanded clones.

size	V	D	J	CDR3	DNA
.	TRBV9	.	TRBJ2-7	CASSIEQKTAYEQYF	TGTGCCAGTAGTATCGAACAGAAGACGGCATACGAGCAGTACTTC
.	TRBV29-1	.	TRBJ2-7	CSVEGVGVSSYEQYF	TGCAGCGTTGAAGGGGTAGGGGTGAGCTCCTACGAGCAGTACTTC
.	TRBV9	.	TRBJ2-3	CASSVVGGASGTDTQYF	TGTGCCAGCAGCGTAGTGGGGGGGGCATCCGGCACAGATACGCAGTATTTT
.	TRBV9	.	TRBJ2-7	CASSIRQKTAYEQYF	TGTGCCAGTAGTATCAGGCAGAAGACGGCATACGAGCAGTACTTC
few	TRBV27	TRBD1	TRBJ1-5	CASSPAGQGTGWPQHF	TGTGCCAGCAGTCCCGCGGGACAGGGAACTGGCTGGCCCCAGCATTTT
few	TRBV15	TRBD1	TRBJ2-7	CATSSGQGANEQYF	TGTGCCACCAGCAGTGGACAGGGGGCCAACGAGCAGTACTTC
.	TRBV4-3	.	TRBJ1-1	CASSPRKTDLLNTEAFF	TGCGCCAGCAGCCCCAGGAAGACAGACCTATTGAACACTGAAGCTTTCTTT
medium-sized	TRBV10-3	.	TRBJ1-2	CAISESTGNYGYTF	TGTGCCATCAGTGAGTCGACGGGGAACTATGGCTACACCTTC
.	TRBV5-1	TRBD1	TRBJ2-7	CASSLEVFGTVEQYF	TGCGCCAGCAGCTTAGAGGTTTTCGGGACAGTCGAGCAGTACTTC
.	TRBV7-9	.	TRBJ2-4	CASSISRGYSKNIQYF	TGTGCCAGCAGCATAAGCCGCGGGTATTCCAAAAACATTCAGTACTTC
.	TRBV28	.	TRBJ2-7	CASSLFRGSHYEQYF	TGTGCCAGCAGTTTATTTAGGGGTTCCCACTACGAGCAGTACTTC
.	TRBV2	TRBD1	TRBJ2-7	CASNGGAGTGASGYF	TGTGCCAGCAATGGGGGAGCCGGGACAGGGGCCTCGGGGTACTTC
.	TRBV6-6	.	TRBJ2-2	CASRRNTGELFF	TGTGCCAGCAGGCGGAACACCGGGGAGCTGTTTTTT
once	TRBV4-3	TRBD1	TRBJ1-3	CASSQTPTGESSGNTIYF	TGCGCCAGCAGCCAAACCCCGACAGGGGAAAGCTCTGGAAACACCATATATTTT
.	TRBV7-7	.	TRBJ2-2	CASSLAPERLSSGELFF	TGTGCTAGCAGCTTGGCACCAGAGCGGCTATCGTCCGGGGAGCTGTTTTTT
once	TRBV19	.	TRBJ1-1	CASSTPSENTEAFF	TGTGCCAGTAGTACCCCTAGTGAGAACACTGAAGCTTTCTTT
few	TRBV27	.	TRBJ1-2	CASSQRGGGRANYGYTF	TGTGCCAGCAGCCAAAGGGGGGGAGGGAGGGCTAACTATGGCTACACCTTC
few	TRBV9	.	TRBJ1-3	CASSVQGAGNTIYF	TGTGCCAGCAGCGTACAGGGTGCTGGAAACACCATATATTTT
few	TRBV10-3	TRBD2	TRBJ2-2	CAISESSGANTGELFF	TGTGCCATCAGTGAGAGTAGCGGGGCGAACACCGGGGAGCTGTTTTTT
.	TRBV7-2	TRBD1	TRBJ2-3	CASSLPRLQDRDSDTQYF	TGTGCCAGCAGCTTACCTCGGTTACAGGACAGGGACTCAGATACGCAGTATTTT
medium-sized	TRBV11-3	TRBD1	TRBJ2-1	CASSPGQGYSYNEQFF	TGTGCCAGCAGCCCTGGACAGGGGTACTCCTACAATGAGCAGTTCTTC
.	TRBV18	.	TRBJ1-5	CASSLYRVGQPQHF	TGTGCCAGCTCACTGTACAGGGTAGGGCAGCCCCAGCATTTT
.	TRBV7-2	TRBD1	TRBJ1-2	CASSLEQGYGYTF	TGTGCCAGCAGCTTAGAACAGGGGTATGGCTACACCTTC
.	TRBV2	.	TRBJ2-5	CASRLYELAETQYF	TGTGCCAGCAGATTATATGAATTGGCAGAGACCCAGTACTTC
.	TRBV6-5	.	TRBJ1-1	CASSPVAVNTEAFF	TGTGCCAGCAGCCCGGTTGCGGTGAACACTGAAGCTTTCTTT
once	TRBV6-5	.	TRBJ1-5	CASSHASEGNQPQHF	TGTGCCAGCAGCCACGCTTCGGAGGGCAATCAGCCCCAGCATTTT
.	TRBV7-3	.	TRBJ2-1	CASSLTPRGEQFF	TGTGCCAGCAGCTTAACACCGAGAGGTGAGCAGTTCTTC
once	TRBV7-9	TRBD1	TRBJ1-4	CASSRTGEGNEKLFF	TGTGCCAGCAGCCGCACAGGGGAAGGAAATGAAAAACTGTTTTTT
.	TRBV4-2	.	TRBJ1-1	CASSQDYSDTEAFF	TGTGCCAGCAGCCAAGATTACTCGGACACTGAAGCTTTCTTT
medium-sized	TRBV6-1	.	TRBJ2-7	CASSDRGGPYEQYF	TGTGCCAGCAGTGACAGGGGAGGGCCTTACGAGCAGTACTTC
few	TRBV7-6	.	TRBJ2-5	CASREGSSQETQYF	TGTGCCAGCAGGGAAGGGAGCTCCCAAGAGACCCAGTACTTC
once	TRBV11-3	TRBD1	TRBJ1-1	CASSLGQGAAEAFF	TGTGCCAGCAGCTTAGGACAGGGGGCCGCTGAAGCTTTCTTT
.	TRBV4-1	TRBD2	TRBJ2-3	CASRPRLAGGSDTQYF	TGCGCCAGCAGACCCCGACTAGCGGGGGGCTCAGATACGCAGTATTTT
large	TRBV5-4	TRBD2	TRBJ2-1	CASSPGLAGNFEQFF	TGTGCCAGCAGCCCGGGACTAGCGGGGAATTTTGAGCAGTTCTTC
.	TRBV7-9	TRBD2	TRBJ2-3	CASSLERGGIADTQYF	TGTGCCAGCAGCTTAGAACGCGGGGGGATCGCAGATACGCAGTATTTT
.	TRBV7-9	.	TRBJ2-5	CASSLEGEQETQYF	TGTGCCAGCAGCTTGGAAGGGGAACAAGAGACCCAGTACTTC
once	TRBV9	.	TRBJ1-2	CASSVEGGAAYGYTF	TGTGCCAGCAGCGTAGAGGGGGGGGCAGCCTATGGCTACACCTTC
.	TRBV4-1	.	TRBJ2-5	CASSQVSETQYF	TGCGCCAGCAGCCAAGTGTCGGAGACCCAGTACTTC
.	TRBV7-9	TRBD1	TRBJ1-2	CASSTGTGNYGYTF	TGTGCCAGCAGCACCGGGACAGGGAACTATGGCTACACCTTC
.	TRBV4-3	.	TRBJ1-2	CASSPDRHNLYGYTF	TGCGCCAGCAGCCCGGACAGACACAATCTCTATGGCTACACCTTC
.	TRBV6-1	TRBD1	TRBJ2-7	CASSESLDRVYEQYF	TGTGCCAGCAGTGAAAGTCTTGACAGGGTCTACGAGCAGTACTTC
.	TRBV5-4	TRBD2	TRBJ2-3	CASTTLVSSGGTDTQYF	TGTGCCAGCACCACGCTGGTGTCTAGCGGGGGCACAGATACGCAGTATTTT
.	TRBV4-3	.	TRBJ2-3	CASSQDGAGTDTQYF	TGCGCCAGCAGCCAAGACGGTGCGGGCACAGATACGCAGTATTTT
.	TRBV7-9	TRBD1	TRBJ2-7	CASSSPGQGYEQYF	TGTGCCAGCAGCTCGCCGGGACAGGGCTACGAGCAGTACTTC
.	TRBV7-9	TRBD1	TRBJ1-1	CASSSRDRGPLNTEAFF	TGTGCCAGCAGCTCGCGGGACAGGGGCCCCCTGAACACTGAAGCTTTCTTT
.	TRBV7-9	.	TRBJ2-5	CASSRGLGEQYF	TGTGCCAGCAGCCGCGGATTAGGTGAGCAGTACTTC
.	TRBV29-1	TRBD1	TRBJ1-2	CSVPQGAYGYTF	TGCAGCGTTCCGCAGGGGGCTTATGGCTACACCTTC
.	TRBV9	TRBD1	TRBJ2-7	CASSRTGRSYEQYF	TGTGCCAGCAGCAGGACAGGGAGATCCTACGAGCAGTACTTC
medium-sized	TRBV4-1	.	TRBJ2-5	CASSKDSQETQYF	TGCGCCAGCAGCAAGGACAGTCAAGAGACCCAGTACTTC
few	TRBV10-3	.	TRBJ1-1	CAISESFEVNTEAFF	TGTGCCATCAGTGAGTCTTTTGAGGTGAACACTGAAGCTTTCTTT
.	TRBV6-1	.	TRBJ2-7	CASSEELTGQDYEQYF	TGTGCCAGCAGTGAAGAGTTGACAGGCCAAGACTACGAGCAGTACTTC
.	TRBV7-6	.	TRBJ1-1	CASADGGAGTEAFF	TGTGCCAGCGCCGATGGGGGGGCGGGCACTGAAGCTTTCTTT